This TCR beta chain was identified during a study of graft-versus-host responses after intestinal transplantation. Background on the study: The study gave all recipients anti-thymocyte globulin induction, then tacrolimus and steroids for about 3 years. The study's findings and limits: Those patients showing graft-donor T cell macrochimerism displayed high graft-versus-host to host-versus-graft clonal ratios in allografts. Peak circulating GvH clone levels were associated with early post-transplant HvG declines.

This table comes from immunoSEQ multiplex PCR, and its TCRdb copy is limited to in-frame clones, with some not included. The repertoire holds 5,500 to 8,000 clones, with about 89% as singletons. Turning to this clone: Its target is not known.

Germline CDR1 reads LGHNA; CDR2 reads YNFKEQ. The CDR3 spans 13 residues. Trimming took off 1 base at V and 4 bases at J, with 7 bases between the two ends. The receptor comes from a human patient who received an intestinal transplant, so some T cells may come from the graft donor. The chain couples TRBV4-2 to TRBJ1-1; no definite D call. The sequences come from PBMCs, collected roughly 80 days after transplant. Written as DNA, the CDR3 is TGTGCCAGCAGCCAAGTTGTATCCACTGAAGCTTTCTTT. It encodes CASSQVVSTEAFF.